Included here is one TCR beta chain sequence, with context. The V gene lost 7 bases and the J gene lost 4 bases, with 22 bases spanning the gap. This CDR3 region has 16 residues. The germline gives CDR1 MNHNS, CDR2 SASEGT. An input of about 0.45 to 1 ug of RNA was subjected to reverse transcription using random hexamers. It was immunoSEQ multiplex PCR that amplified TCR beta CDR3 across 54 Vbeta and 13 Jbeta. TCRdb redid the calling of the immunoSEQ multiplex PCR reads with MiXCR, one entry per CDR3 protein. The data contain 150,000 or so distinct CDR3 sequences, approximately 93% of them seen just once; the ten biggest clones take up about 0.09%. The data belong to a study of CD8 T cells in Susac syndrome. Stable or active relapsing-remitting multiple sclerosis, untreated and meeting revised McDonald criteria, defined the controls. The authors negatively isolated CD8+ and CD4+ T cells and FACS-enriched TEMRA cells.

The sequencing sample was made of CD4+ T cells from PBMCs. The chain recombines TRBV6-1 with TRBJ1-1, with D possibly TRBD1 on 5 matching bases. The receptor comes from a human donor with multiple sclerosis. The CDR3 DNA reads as TGTGCCAGCAACTACCTGCGGGGAGCTGGGACCACTGAAGCTTTCTTT. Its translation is CASNYLRGAGTTEAFF.